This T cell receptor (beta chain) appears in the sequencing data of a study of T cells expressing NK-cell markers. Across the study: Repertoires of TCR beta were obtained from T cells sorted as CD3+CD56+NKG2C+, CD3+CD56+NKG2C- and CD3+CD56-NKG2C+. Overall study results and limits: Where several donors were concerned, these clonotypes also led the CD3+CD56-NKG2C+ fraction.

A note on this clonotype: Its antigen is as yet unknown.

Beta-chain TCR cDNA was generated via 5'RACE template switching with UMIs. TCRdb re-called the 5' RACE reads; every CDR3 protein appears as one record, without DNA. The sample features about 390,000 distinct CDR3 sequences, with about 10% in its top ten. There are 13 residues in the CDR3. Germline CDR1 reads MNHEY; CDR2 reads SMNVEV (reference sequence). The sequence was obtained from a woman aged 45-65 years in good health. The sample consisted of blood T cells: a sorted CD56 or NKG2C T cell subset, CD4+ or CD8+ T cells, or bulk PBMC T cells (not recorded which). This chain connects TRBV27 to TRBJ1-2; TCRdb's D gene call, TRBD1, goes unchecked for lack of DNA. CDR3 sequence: CASSLYRGDGYTF.